This TCR beta chain was retrieved from a study of shared clonotypes between healthy human individuals. The protocol was immunoSEQ multiplex PCR, while the TCRdb copy is restricted to in-frame clones and leaves out a portion. The profile shows approximately 740,000 clones, 92% of them singletons. V shed 5 bases and J shed 2 bases, with 19 bases lying between them. The CDR3 length is 16 residues. Looked up from germline, CDR1 is MDHEN and CDR2 is SYDVKM. CD8 cells classed as naive were CD45RO-negative and positively selected for CCR7, excluding terminally differentiated effector memory CD45RA+ cells. The chain combines TRBV28 with TRBJ2-7; a weak D match, TRBD1 (6 bases). Sequencing was done on a sample of naive CD8+ T cells sorted from blood. This receptor was taken from a man aged 25 to 40 in good health. The CDR3 DNA reads TGTGCCAGCAGTCCAGCTAGTCAGACAGGCGCCTACGAGCAGTACTTC. Encoded protein: CASSPASQTGAYEQYF.